A selection of T cell receptor beta chains follows, all from one sample in a study of stem cell transplantation in POMP-related autoinflammatory disease. Sequencing used immunoSEQ multiplex PCR; TCRdb keeps in-frame clones, though not all of them. Found here are more than 25,000 clones, about 86% of them singletons; the top ten hold roughly 0.7%. This specimen was CD4+ T cells from PBMCs, taken before stem cell transplantation. The origin of the receptors is a human donor with POMP-related autoinflammation and immune dysregulation (PRAID). CDR3s include the opening cysteine and the closing phenylalanine or tryptophan. D genes are given only for firm matches. The size entry is marked missing in some rows and otherwise reads once, few, many or a size class.

.	TRBJ2-7	.	TRBV29-1	TGCAGCGTTGAACTGGCGTACGAGCAGTACTTC	CSVELAYEQYF
.	TRBJ2-3	.	TRBV2	TGTGCCAGCAGTGAGTACAGGGCCACAGATACGCAGTATTTT	CASSEYRATDTQYF
TRBD2	TRBJ2-5	once	TRBV5-1	TGCGCCAGCAGCTCTTTGCGGGGGGAGACCCAGTACTTC	CASSSLRGETQYF
.	TRBJ2-1	.	TRBV9	TGTGCCAGCAGCCACCCGAATGGCGACCATGAGCAGTTCTTC	CASSHPNGDHEQFF
.	TRBJ2-3	.	TRBV7-2	TGTGCCAGCAGCCCCCAGGTTTTATCAGATACGCAGTATTTT	CASSPQVLSDTQYF
.	TRBJ1-1	.	TRBV19	TGTGCCAGTAGTATAGGTAGGAGGTTGCCGAGTGAAGCTTTCTTT	CASSIGRRLPSEAFF
.	TRBJ1-6	.	TRBV2	TGTGCCAGCGGGCTGGTGGGATCACCCCTCCACTTT	CASGLVGSPLHF
.	TRBJ2-7	.	TRBV28	TGTGCCAGCAGTTTGTCTACAGGCTACGAGCAGTACTTC	CASSLSTGYEQYF
TRBD1	TRBJ2-7	.	TRBV6-1	TGTGCCAGCAGTCCGGACAGGGGGTCCGACGAGCAGTACTTC	CASSPDRGSDEQYF
.	TRBJ1-1	.	TRBV5-1	TGCGCCAGCAGCTTGACAGGGAGGGACACTGAAGCTTTCTTT	CASSLTGRDTEAFF
.	TRBJ2-5	.	TRBV5-5	TGTGCCAGCAGCTTCCGGGTCCCCCAAGAGACCCAGTACTTC	CASSFRVPQETQYF
.	TRBJ1-3	.	TRBV14	TGTGCCAGCGCCCCCGGCCCTGGAAACACCATATATTTT	CASAPGPGNTIYF
.	TRBJ1-2	.	TRBV7-9	TGTGCCAGCAGCCTCGGGAGGGACTATGGCTACACCTTC	CASSLGRDYGYTF
.	TRBJ1-1	.	TRBV6-5	TGTGCCAGCAGTTACTCAGGAAGGGAGGAAGCTTTCTTT	CASSYSGREEAFF
.	TRBJ1-2	.	TRBV5-4	TGTGCCAGCAGCTTGGGGGGACGGAATCTTGCTAACTATGGCTACACCTTC	CASSLGGRNLANYGYTF
.	TRBJ1-1	.	TRBV5-1	TGCGCCAGCAGCTTGGGGGCTATGAACACTGAAGCTTTCTTT	CASSLGAMNTEAFF
TRBD2	TRBJ2-3	.	TRBV29-1	TGCAGCGTTGTTGGGAGGGGCACAGATACGCAGTATTTT	CSVVGRGTDTQYF
.	TRBJ2-1	.	TRBV2	TGTGCCAGCACCGGTCTGGGGGTGGTAGATGAGCAGTTCTTC	CASTGLGVVDEQFF
.	TRBJ1-1	.	TRBV15	TGTGCCACCAGCAGAGATAGGTTTGAAGCTTTCTTT	CATSRDRFEAFF
TRBD1	TRBJ1-5	.	TRBV19	TGTGCCAGTAGTGGCCAAAGGACAGGGGGCGATCAGCCCCAGCATTTT	CASSGQRTGGDQPQHF
.	TRBJ2-6	.	TRBV7-3	TGTGCCAGCAGCTTAATAGGAGGAGGTGGGGCCAACGTCCTGACTTTC	CASSLIGGGGANVLTF
.	TRBJ2-2	.	TRBV5-1	TGCGCCAGCACCATTGGCTCGGGTCACACCGGGGAGCTGTTTTTT	CASTIGSGHTGELFF
TRBD2	TRBJ2-1	.	TRBV5-1	TGCGCCAGCAGCCTAGCGGGAGGGCTCGGTGAGCAGTTCTTC	CASSLAGGLGEQFF
.	TRBJ2-1	.	TRBV15	TGTGCCACCAGCAGGGCCGGGACACCCTCCTACAATGAGCAGTTCTTC	CATSRAGTPSYNEQFF
.	TRBJ2-2	.	TRBV5-1	TGCGCCAGCAGGAATGTTTTCGGGGAGCTGTTTTTT	CASRNVFGELFF
.	TRBJ2-3	once	TRBV1	TGCACCAGCAGCCAGGACAGCACAGATACGCAGTATTTT	CTSSQDSTDTQYF
.	TRBJ2-7	few	TRBV7-3	TGTGCCAGCAGCTTAACCACACGGGACGAGCAGTACTTC	CASSLTTRDEQYF
.	TRBJ2-2	.	TRBV5-6	TGTGCCAGCAGCTTTAGGACAGCGAACACCGGGGAGCTGTTTTTT	CASSFRTANTGELFF
.	TRBJ1-2	.	TRBV5-4	TGTGCCAGCAGCTTGGAAGGGTATGGCTACACCTTC	CASSLEGYGYTF